One sample yielded the 25 T cell receptor beta chains listed below, sequenced in a study of cytomegalovirus exposure and HLA in healthy donors. The PCR had 60 Vbeta and 13 Jbeta primers. TCRdb's copy holds only in-frame clones and misses some; the assay was immunoSEQ multiplex PCR. The sample lists tens of thousands of clones, over 60% seen once, with approximately 5% in the top ten. The material sequenced was PBMCs. All receptors come from a woman in her 30s in good health and CMV-seronegative.

The chain is built from TRBV19 and TRBJ2-5; possibly TRBD2 for D (5 bases). This CDR3 contains 15 residues. Trimming removed 7 bases at V and 5 bases at J, with 20 bases between. Germline CDR1 reads LNHDA; CDR2 reads SQIVND (reference sequence). The DNA of the CDR3 is TGTGCCAGTATGGGTGGCTCCACGGGATGGGAGACCCAGTACTTC. Translated: CASMGGSTGWETQYF.

In regard to this clone: Other DNA sequences in the same sample also yield this CDR3. The chain uses TRBV28 and TRBJ2-3; 7 nucleotides match TRBD1. The germline gives CDR1 MDHEN, CDR2 SYDVKM. V lost 2 bases to trimming and J lost 1 base; unmatched junction nucleotides: 3. The CDR3 is made up of 15 amino acids. The CDR3 nucleotides read TGTGCCAGCAGTTTACCAGGACAGGGCACAGATACGCAGTATTTT. Translation gives CASSLPGQGTDTQYF.

This rearrangement joins TRBV18 to TRBJ1-1; unclear D gene. V lost 0 bases, J lost 2 bases, and 10 bases lay in between. CDR1 KGHSH and CDR2 LQKENI come from the germline V gene. The length of the CDR3 is 15 residues. The chain's CDR3 is CASSPPMGSNTEAFF. DNA of the CDR3: TGTGCCAGCTCACCACCGATGGGCTCCAACACTGAAGCTTTCTTT.

DNA of the CDR3: TGTGCCAGCAGTTATGGGACTAGCGGGAGCTCCTACGAGCAGTACGTC. It yields the protein CASSYGTSGSSYEQYV. The chain has TRBV6-6 and TRBJ2-7, with 14 bases aligning to TRBD2. Looked up from germline, CDR1 is MNHNY and CDR2 is SVGAGI (reference sequence). The V segment lost 3 bases and the J segment 0 bases; nucleotides outside the gene matches: 1. This CDR3 contains 16 residues.

V usage is TRBV27 and J usage is TRBJ2-7, with 12 bases identical to TRBD2. J lost 6 bases, V lost 3 bases, and 9 bases had no gene match. The CDR3 totals 16 residues. CDR1 MNHEY and CDR2 SMNVEV come from the germline V gene (reference sequence). Here the CDR3 DNA reads TGTGCCAGCAGTTTTACTAGCGGGAGGAGGAGGCGCGAGCAGTACTTC. It is translated as CASSFTSGRRRREQYF.

This chain joins TRBV27 and TRBJ2-5; no reliable D call. Trimming removed 4 bases at V and 5 bases at J, with 11 bases between. The CDR3 totals 13 residues. Germline assignment: CDR1 MNHEY and CDR2 SMNVEV (reference sequence). The CDR3 region is CASSSRLGETQYF. CDR3 in DNA: TGTGCCAGCAGTTCCCGACTCGGGGAGACCCAGTACTTC.

The rearrangement links TRBV5-1 to TRBJ2-1, with 10 bases lining up with TRBD2. The CDR3 runs 16 residues. Germline lookup yields CDR1 SGHRS and CDR2 YFSETQ. J gave up 5 bases and V 1 base, and 6 bases lay outside the gene matches. The CDR3 here is CASSLQPLAGDNEQFF. Written as DNA, the CDR3 is TGCGCCAGCAGCTTGCAACCTCTAGCGGGGGACAATGAGCAGTTCTTC. Full variable domain (rest looked up from reference TRBV5-1 and TRBJ2-1): KAGVTQTPRYLIKTRGQQVTLSCSPISGHRSVSWYQQTPGQGLQFLFEYFSETQRNKGNFPGRFSGRQFSNSRSEMNVSTLELGDSALYLCASSLQPLAGDNEQFFGPGTRLTVL.

The chain recombines TRBV27 with TRBJ2-3; 9 bases are a match to TRBD1. Trimming removed 6 bases from V and 3 bases from J; junction bases left unmatched: 10. Per germline, CDR1 MNHEY and CDR2 SMNVEV (reference sequence). CDR3 size: 16 residues. The CDR3 DNA is TGTGCCAGCAGCCAAGACCGGGACAGGGTAACAGATACGCAGTATTTT. It is translated as CASSQDRDRVTDTQYF.

The CDR3 spells CASVTGVNTEAFF. The CDR3 DNA is TGTGCCTCGGTCACAGGGGTGAACACTGAAGCTTTCTTT. The V call is TRBV11-2, the J call TRBJ1-1, with 7 bases identical to TRBD1. Germline CDR1 SGHAT, CDR2 FQNNGV. Trimming removed 11 bases from V and 0 bases from J; junction bases left unmatched: 6. This CDR3 spans 13 amino acids.

The chain uses TRBV7-9 and TRBJ1-3; D is unclear. Trimming left V 5 bases short and J 0 bases short, with 11 bases between. Germline loops: CDR1 SEHNR, CDR2 FQNEAQ (reference sequence). The CDR3 contains 15 residues. The CDR3 loop reads CASSTEGGSGNTIYF. As DNA, the CDR3 is TGTGCCAGCAGCACAGAGGGAGGCTCTGGAAACACCATATATTTT.

The chain joins TRBV11-2 to TRBJ2-1, with D hard to call. The germline V and J ends were trimmed by 3 bases and 0 bases, with 15 bases remaining between them. This CDR3 is built from 17 residues. Germline-derived CDR1 and CDR2 are SGHAT and FQNNGV. The CDR3 DNA reads TGTGCCAGCAGCTTCATGGGCAGCCATATCTCCTACAATGAGCAGTTCTTC. Residues: CASSFMGSHISYNEQFF.

The V and J genes are TRBV5-1 and TRBJ2-5, with 7 bases fitting TRBD2. The CDR3 has 15 amino acids. Germline V gene sequence: CDR1 SGHRS, CDR2 YFSETQ. Trimming took 0 bases from V and 1 from J; bases not matched to a gene: 3. CDR3 DNA sequence: TGCGCCAGCAGCTTGGAACTAGCGTCCCAAGAGACCCAGTACTTC. This translates into CASSLELASQETQYF.

J is TRBJ1-3 and V is TRBV2; maybe TRBD1 (5 bases). Deletions cut 5 bases from V and 4 bases from J, with 15 bases between. Germline V CDR1 and CDR2: SNHLY, FYNNEI. The CDR3 spans 15 residues. CDR3 nucleotide sequence: TGTGCCAGCAGTTCTTCCAGGGTATACGGAAACACCATATATTTT. As protein: CASSSSRVYGNTIYF.

The chain joins TRBV7-3 to TRBJ2-1; a weak D match, TRBD1 (5 bases). Trimming stripped 5 bases from V and 5 bases from J, with 13 bases between. The CDR3 is 14 amino acids. Germline loops: CDR1 SGHTA, CDR2 FQGTGA. Written as DNA, the CDR3 is TGTGCCAGCAGCCCCGCCCTAGGGGACAATGAGCAGTTCTTC. The encoded protein is CASSPALGDNEQFF.

This clone was recorded only once. V is TRBV7-8 and J is TRBJ2-7; 8 bases align to TRBD1. Trimming removed 5 bases from V and 6 bases from J; junction bases left unmatched: 3. Germline V gene sequence: CDR1 SGHVS, CDR2 FQNEAQ. CDR3 length equals 12 residues. CDR3 amino acids: CASSPDRVEQYV. DNA for the CDR3: TGTGCCAGCAGCCCGGACAGGGTCGAGCAGTACGTC.

The chain couples TRBV18 to TRBJ2-3; TRBD2 is a possible D gene (5 bases). Germline-derived CDR1 and CDR2 are KGHSH and LQKENI. The CDR3 has 18 residues. V lost 0 bases to trimming and J lost 0 bases, with 16 bases between them. CDR3 loop: CASSPPDAGPLSTDTQYF. Here the CDR3 DNA reads TGTGCCAGCTCACCACCGGATGCGGGTCCTCTTAGCACAGATACGCAGTATTTT.

This clone came up once. The genes are TRBV11-1 and TRBJ2-5, with 9 bases matching TRBD2. The germline V gene has CDR1 SGHAT and CDR2 FQDESV (reference sequence). The CDR3 has 15 amino acids. The V segment lost 5 bases and the J segment 1 base; nucleotides outside the gene matches: 5. This chain's CDR3 is CASSPRTSAQETQYF. In DNA form, the CDR3 reads TGTGCCAGCAGCCCCCGGACTAGCGCCCAAGAGACCCAGTACTTC. Variable domain in full (rest from reference TRBV11-1 and TRBJ2-5): EAEVAQSPRYKITEKSQAVAFWCDPISGHATLYWYRQILGQGPELLVQFQDESVVDDSQLPKDRFSAERLKGVDSTLKIQPAELGDSAMYLCASSPRTSAQETQYFGPGTRLLVL.

This sequence joins TRBV11-2 and TRBJ2-2, with TRBD2 identical over 9 bases. The V gene end was trimmed by 1 base and the J gene end by 4 bases; junction bases not matched to a gene: 10. Germline assignment: CDR1 SGHAT and CDR2 FQNNGV. CDR3 length equals 18 residues. In nucleotides, the CDR3 is TGTGCCAGCAGCTTAGTCGCCGGTAGCGGGAGTTTCACCGGGGAGCTGTTTTTT. This codes for CASSLVAGSGSFTGELFF.

This clone was found a few times. The J gene is TRBJ1-1, the V gene TRBV6-5; D perhaps matches TRBD1 (6 bases). The CDR3 is 13 amino acids. Germline CDR1 MNHEY, CDR2 SVGAGI. With 4 bases removed from V and 3 bases from J, the gap between germline ends came to 9 bases. CDR3 coding DNA: TGTGCCAGCAGTTCTCAGGGGTACACTGAAGCTTTCTTT. It encodes CASSSQGYTEAFF.

CDR3 nucleotide sequence: TGTGCCAGCCGAAGAAACAGGGTGGGTGGAGAGGGCATTCAGTACTTC. Protein: CASRRNRVGGEGIQYF. The V call is TRBV6-6, the J call TRBJ2-4; TRBD1 might be the D (6 bases). The germline V and J ends were trimmed by 8 bases and 9 bases, with 26 bases remaining between them. Germline V gene sequence: CDR1 MNHNY, CDR2 SVGAGI (reference sequence). The CDR3 runs to 16 residues.

The chain carries TRBV5-4 and TRBJ1-6, with unresolved D. V was shortened by 4 bases and J by 5 bases, with 10 bases between the two germline ends. Germline V gene sequence: CDR1 SGHNT, CDR2 YYREEE (reference sequence). This CDR3 spans 14 amino acids. The DNA of the CDR3 is TGTGCCAGCAGCGAGGAAGACGATAATTCACCCCTCCACTTT. Translation gives CASSEEDDNSPLHF.

As DNA, the CDR3 is TGCGCCAGCAGTCAAGGAGCCAATGAAAAACTGTTTTTT. Protein: CASSQGANEKLFF. This chain links TRBV23-1 with TRBJ1-4; D not resolved. Being an ORF, TRBV23-1 has a function that is uncertain. The CDR3 contains 13 residues. Trimming left V 2 bases short and J 5 bases short, with 6 bases between.

The J gene is TRBJ1-5, the V gene TRBV4-3; D unclear. The CDR3 runs to 15 residues. Germline V CDR1 and CDR2: LGHNA, YSLEER. V was trimmed by 0 bases and J by 6 bases, leaving 12 bases between them. In nucleotides, the CDR3 is TGCGCCAGCAGCCAAGATTTGAGATCGGGTCAGCCCCAGCATTTT. Translating it yields CASSQDLRSGQPQHF.

This chain uses TRBV6-6 with TRBJ2-3, with 11 nucleotides matching TRBD2. V was pared by 2 bases and J by 11 bases, with 12 bases of the junction left unmatched. Germline CDR1 is MNHNY and CDR2 is SVGAGI (reference sequence). The CDR3 is 16 residues long. CDR3 sequence: CASSYGRLAGGLGQYF. Written as DNA, the CDR3 is TGTGCCAGCAGTTACGGGAGGCTAGCGGGAGGTCTCGGGCAGTATTTT.

The rearrangement uses TRBV27 and TRBJ1-2; the D is unclear. V lost 2 bases and J lost 2, with 9 bases in between. The CDR3 runs to 14 residues. CDR1 and CDR2 (germline): MNHEY, SMNVEV (reference sequence). CDR3 loop: CASSLSRQNYGYTF. CDR3 coding DNA: TGTGCCAGCAGTTTAAGTCGACAAAACTATGGCTACACCTTC.